The text below deals with one TCR beta chain. A multiplex PCR was run with 60 Vbeta primers and 13 Jbeta primers. Generated by immunoSEQ multiplex PCR, the TCRdb table keeps only in-frame clones and is missing some. The data show over 110,000 clones, less than 80% seen once. V was trimmed by 2 bases and J by 1 base, leaving 11 bases between them. Germline-derived CDR1 and CDR2 are SQVTM and ANQGSEA. The CDR3 consists of 15 residues. These data are taken from a study of cytomegalovirus exposure and HLA in healthy donors. This sequence was found in a woman aged 45-60 years in good health and CMV-seropositive. The chain links TRBV29-1 to TRBJ2-2; perhaps TRBD1 as D (5 bases). Specimen: PBMCs. The CDR3 here is CSVELAGQNTGELFF. CDR3 DNA sequence: TGCAGCGTTGAACTCGCAGGACAGAACACCGGGGAGCTGTTTTTT.